The 15 T cell receptor beta chains below all came from one sample that was sequenced in a study of T cell responses to AZD1222 COVID-19 vaccine. Measured with immunoSEQ multiplex PCR; TCRdb has only the in-frame clones, and not every one. Of under 150,000 clones listed, 75% to 90% are singletons. Material: peripheral blood, obtained on day 0 of MenACWY control vaccination. All receptors come from an adult in good health.

V is TRBV5-1 and J is TRBJ2-1, with D unclear. The germline gives CDR1 SGHRS, CDR2 YFSETQ. This CDR3 has 14 amino acids. V gave up 0 bases and J gave up 5 bases, with 9 bases separating them. CDR3: CASSLGQVDNEQFF. The CDR3 DNA follows: TGCGCCAGCAGCTTGGGGCAGGTAGACAATGAGCAGTTCTTC.

The V and J genes are TRBV19 and TRBJ2-7, with 9 bases aligning to TRBD1. The germline gives CDR1 LNHDA, CDR2 SQIVND (reference sequence). J was trimmed by 2 bases and V by 5 bases; bases with no gene match: 7. The CDR3 runs 15 residues. The CDR3: CASSGRDRVTYEQYF. CDR3 in DNA: TGTGCCAGTAGTGGACGGGACAGGGTCACCTACGAGCAGTACTTC.

The chain is built from TRBV4-1 and TRBJ1-6; D gene ambiguous. Trimming left V 6 bases short and J 0 bases short, with 18 bases between. This CDR3 is built from 18 residues. CDR1 is MGHRA, CDR2 YSYEKL, per germline. The CDR3 region has the DNA TGCGCCAGCAGTCGCAGAGAAGAAGGGAGCTCCTATAATTCACCCCTCCACTTT. Its protein is CASSRREEGSSYNSPLHF.

The chain combines TRBV4-3 with TRBJ2-7; 8 bases are shared with TRBD2. The CDR3 consists of 18 residues. Germline CDR1 reads LGHNA; CDR2 reads YSLEER. J was trimmed by 4 bases and V by 0 bases; bases with no gene match: 14. The CDR3, as DNA: TGCGCCAGCAGCCAAGATCGGATAGGGCCAGCGGGAGCTTACGAGCAGTACTTC. Translation: CASSQDRIGPAGAYEQYF.

V is TRBV5-1 and J is TRBJ2-1; the D gene is possibly TRBD1 (5 bases). This CDR3 has 16 residues. Germline lookup yields CDR1 SGHRS and CDR2 YFSETQ. The ends were cut back, 0 bases at V and 0 bases at J, with 10 bases in the middle. The DNA of the CDR3 is TGCGCCAGCAGCTTGGCACAGGCTCTCTCCTACAATGAGCAGTTCTTC. Translated: CASSLAQALSYNEQFF.

The gene calls are TRBV5-1 and TRBJ2-1; D not certain. The CDR3 length is 15 residues. With 1 base removed from V and 10 bases from J, the gap between germline ends came to 18 bases. Germline loops: CDR1 SGHRS, CDR2 YFSETQ. In DNA form, the CDR3 reads TGCGCCAGCAGCTTGTCCAGCCCCAGCGCGAACGAGCAGTTCTTC. This sequence encodes CASSLSSPSANEQFF. The entire variable domain, with the rest obtained from reference TRBV5-1 and TRBJ2-1, is as follows: KAGVTQTPRYLIKTRGQQVTLSCSPISGHRSVSWYQQTPGQGLQFLFEYFSETQRNKGNFPGRFSGRQFSNSRSEMNVSTLELGDSALYLCASSLSSPSANEQFFGPGTRLTVL.

The chain employs TRBV29-1 and TRBJ2-7; the match to TRBD1 covers 8 bases. The CDR3 runs 13 residues. V trimming: 4 bases; J trimming: 6 bases; junction bases outside the gene matches: 8. Germline V lookup: CDR1 SQVTM, CDR2 ANQGSEA. Here the CDR3 reads CSVGGQEMGEQYF. Written as DNA, the CDR3 is TGCAGCGTTGGGGGACAGGAGATGGGCGAGCAGTACTTC.

This clone was recorded once. CDR3 residues: CASSLFGNTEAFF. DNA of the CDR3: TGTGCCAGCTCCCTTTTCGGGAACACTGAAGCTTTCTTT. J is TRBJ1-1 and V is TRBV11-1, with D unresolved. V was pared by 8 bases and J by 1 base, with 11 bases between. CDR3 length equals 13 residues. Germline V gene sequence: CDR1 SGHAT, CDR2 FQDESV (reference sequence).

This rearrangement joins TRBV11-2 to TRBJ2-1, with D tentatively TRBD2 (5 bases). V lost 3 bases and J 2 bases, leaving 8 bases between the germline ends. The CDR3 runs 14 residues. CDR1 is SGHAT and CDR2 is FQNNGV in the germline V gene. For the CDR3, the DNA is TGTGCCAGCAGCTTGGTCGGGACCTACAATGAGCAGTTCTTC. This encodes CASSLVGTYNEQFF.

This rearrangement joins TRBV5-1 to TRBJ1-6, with D maybe TRBD1 (6 bases). This CDR3 spans 15 amino acids. Germline loops: CDR1 SGHRS, CDR2 YFSETQ. Trimming left V 3 bases short and J 6 bases short, with 13 bases between. CDR3 loop: CASSSIGGLNSPLHF. The CDR3, as DNA: TGCGCCAGCAGCTCCATTGGGGGGCTTAATTCACCCCTCCACTTT.

The CDR3 bases are TGTGCCAGCAGTTTGGGCAAGGTAGCTGAGCAGTTCTTC. Amino acids: CASSLGKVAEQFF. The V gene is TRBV12-3 or TRBV12-4, the J gene TRBJ2-1; D unresolved. Trimming removed 3 bases at V and 9 bases at J, with 12 bases between. The CDR3 sequence is 13 residues long.

This chain joins TRBV5-4 and TRBJ2-1; 8 bases fit TRBD2. Germline loops: CDR1 SGHNT, CDR2 YYREEE (reference sequence). This CDR3 region has 16 residues. Germline trimming cut 4 bases from V and 3 bases from J; bases unmatched to any gene: 9. CDR3 bases: TGTGCCAGCAGCGTTGTTTTACTAGCGGACTACAATGAGCAGTTCTTC. Translation gives CASSVVLLADYNEQFF.

The rearrangement joins TRBV15 to TRBJ2-1; 9 nucleotides line up with TRBD2. The V and J ends lost 8 bases and 3 bases, in that order; junction bases with no gene match: 11. The length of the CDR3 is 16 residues. In germline, CDR1 is LNHNV, CDR2 YYDKDF (reference sequence). The CDR3 reads CATWLSGRSDYNEQFF. CDR3 bases: TGTGCCACCTGGTTGAGCGGGAGGTCAGACTACAATGAGCAGTTCTTC.

The gene calls are TRBV6-4 and TRBJ1-2; D unclear. V lost 7 bases and J lost 2, with 8 bases in between. Germline CDR1 MRHNA, CDR2 SNTAGT. The CDR3 runs 12 residues. CDR3 in DNA: TGTGCCAGCACCGAGGCGAACTATGGCTACACCTTC. Its protein is CASTEANYGYTF.

This clone was found once. The gene calls are TRBV7-9 and TRBJ2-2, with TRBD1 as a possible D gene (6 bases). CDR3 size: 15 residues. Germline lookup yields CDR1 SEHNR and CDR2 FQNEAQ (reference sequence). Trimming removed 5 bases at V and 0 bases at J, with 10 bases between. This chain's CDR3 is CASSPQGSNTGELFF. DNA of the CDR3: TGTGCCAGCAGCCCGCAGGGGTCGAACACCGGGGAGCTGTTTTTT.